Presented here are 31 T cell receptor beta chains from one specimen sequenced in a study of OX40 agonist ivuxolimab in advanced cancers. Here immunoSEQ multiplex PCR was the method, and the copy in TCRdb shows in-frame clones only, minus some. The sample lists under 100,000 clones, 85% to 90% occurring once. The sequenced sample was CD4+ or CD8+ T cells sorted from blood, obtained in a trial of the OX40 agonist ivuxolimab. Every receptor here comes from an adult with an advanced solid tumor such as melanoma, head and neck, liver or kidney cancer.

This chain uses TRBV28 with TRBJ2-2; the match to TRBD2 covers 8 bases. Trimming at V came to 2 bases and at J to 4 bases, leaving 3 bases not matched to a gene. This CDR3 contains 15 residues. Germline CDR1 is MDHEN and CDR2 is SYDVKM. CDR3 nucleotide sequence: TGTGCCAGCAGTTTAAGCGGGGGTGTCACCGGGGAGCTGTTTTTT. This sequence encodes CASSLSGGVTGELFF.

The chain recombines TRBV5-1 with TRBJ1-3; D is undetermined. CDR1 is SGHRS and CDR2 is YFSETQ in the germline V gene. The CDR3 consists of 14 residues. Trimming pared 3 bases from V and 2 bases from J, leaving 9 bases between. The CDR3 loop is CASSSTGTGNTIYF. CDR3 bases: TGCGCCAGCAGCTCCACGGGGACTGGAAACACCATATATTTT.

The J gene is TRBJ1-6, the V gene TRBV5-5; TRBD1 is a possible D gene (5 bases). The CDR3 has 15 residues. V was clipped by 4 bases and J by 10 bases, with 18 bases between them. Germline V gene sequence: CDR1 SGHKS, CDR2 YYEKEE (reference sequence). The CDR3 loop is CASSTGTPGDSPLHF. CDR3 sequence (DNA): TGTGCCAGCAGCACCGGGACTCCAGGAGACTCACCCCTCCACTTT.

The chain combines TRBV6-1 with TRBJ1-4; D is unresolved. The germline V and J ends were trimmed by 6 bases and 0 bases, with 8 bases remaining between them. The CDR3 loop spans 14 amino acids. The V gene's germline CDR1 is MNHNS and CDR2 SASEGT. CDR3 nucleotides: TGTGCCAGCAGGAATCACCCAACTAATGAAAAACTGTTTTTT. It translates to CASRNHPTNEKLFF.

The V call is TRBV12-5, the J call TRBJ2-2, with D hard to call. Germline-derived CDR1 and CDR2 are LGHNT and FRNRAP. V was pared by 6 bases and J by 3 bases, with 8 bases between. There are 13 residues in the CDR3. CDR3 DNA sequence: TGTGCTAGTGGAATTGAGTACACCGGGGAGCTGTTTTTT. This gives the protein CASGIEYTGELFF.

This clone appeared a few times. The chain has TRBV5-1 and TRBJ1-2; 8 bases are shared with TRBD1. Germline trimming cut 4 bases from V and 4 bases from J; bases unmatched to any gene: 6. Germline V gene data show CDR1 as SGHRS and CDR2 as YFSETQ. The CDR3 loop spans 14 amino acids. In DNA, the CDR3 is TGCGCCAGCAGCCTGGACAGGGAAGCCTATGGCTACACCTTC. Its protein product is CASSLDREAYGYTF.

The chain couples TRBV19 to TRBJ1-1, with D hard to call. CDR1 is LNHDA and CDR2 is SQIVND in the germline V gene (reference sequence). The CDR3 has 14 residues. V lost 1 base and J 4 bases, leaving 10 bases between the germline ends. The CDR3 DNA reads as TGTGCCAGTAGTATAGGGGAGAGGGTCACTGAAGCTTTCTTT. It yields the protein CASSIGERVTEAFF.

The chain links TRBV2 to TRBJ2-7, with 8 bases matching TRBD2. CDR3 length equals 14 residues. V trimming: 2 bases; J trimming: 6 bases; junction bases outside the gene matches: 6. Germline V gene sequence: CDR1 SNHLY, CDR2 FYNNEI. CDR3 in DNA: TGTGCCAGCAGTGAACCAGCGGGGGTCTCCGAGCAGTACTTC. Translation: CASSEPAGVSEQYF.

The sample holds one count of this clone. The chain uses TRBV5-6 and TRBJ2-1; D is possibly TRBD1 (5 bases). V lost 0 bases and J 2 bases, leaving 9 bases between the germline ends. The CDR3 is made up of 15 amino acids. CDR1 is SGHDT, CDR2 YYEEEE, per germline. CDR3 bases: TGTGCCAGCAGCTTGGGGACACGGACCTACAATGAGCAGTTCTTC. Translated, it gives CASSLGTRTYNEQFF.

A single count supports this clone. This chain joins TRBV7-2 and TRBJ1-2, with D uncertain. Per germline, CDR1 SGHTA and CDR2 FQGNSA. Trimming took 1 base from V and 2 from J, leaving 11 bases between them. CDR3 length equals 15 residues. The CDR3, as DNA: TGTGCCAGCAGCTTAGAGAGCGCTGCCAACTATGGCTACACCTTC. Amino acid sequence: CASSLESAANYGYTF.

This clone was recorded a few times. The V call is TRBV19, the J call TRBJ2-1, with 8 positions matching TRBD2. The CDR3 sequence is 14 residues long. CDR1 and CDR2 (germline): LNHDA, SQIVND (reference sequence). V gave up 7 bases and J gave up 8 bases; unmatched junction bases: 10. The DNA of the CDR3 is TGTGCCAGTAAGCCTCGCGGGGGGATCCATGAGCAGTTCTTC. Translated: CASKPRGGIHEQFF.

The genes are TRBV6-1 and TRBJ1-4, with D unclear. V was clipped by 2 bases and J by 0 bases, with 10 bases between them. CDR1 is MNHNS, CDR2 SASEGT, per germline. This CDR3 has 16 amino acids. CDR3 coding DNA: TGTGCCAGCAGTGAACATCTTTGGGCAACTAATGAAAAACTGTTTTTT. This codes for CASSEHLWATNEKLFF.

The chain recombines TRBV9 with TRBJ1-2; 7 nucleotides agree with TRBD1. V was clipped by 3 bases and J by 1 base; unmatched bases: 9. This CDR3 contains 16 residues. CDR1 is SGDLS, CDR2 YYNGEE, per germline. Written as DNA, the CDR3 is TGTGCCAGCAGCGAGGGGGCGGGGGCCGATAACTATGGCTACACCTTC. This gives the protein CASSEGAGADNYGYTF.

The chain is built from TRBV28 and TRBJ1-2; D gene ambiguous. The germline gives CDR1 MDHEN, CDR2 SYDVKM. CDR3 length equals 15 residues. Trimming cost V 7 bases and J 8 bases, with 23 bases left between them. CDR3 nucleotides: TGTGCCAGCACCCAAGGGTGGCAGGCTTTGCGCGGCTACACCTTC. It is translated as CASTQGWQALRGYTF.

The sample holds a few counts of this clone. The CDR3: CASSVGGGLQETQYF. CDR3 nucleotide sequence: TGTGCCAGCAGCGTCGGCGGGGGACTCCAAGAGACCCAGTACTTC. The chain combines TRBV9 with TRBJ2-5; TRBD2 agrees at 7 bases. The V gene's germline CDR1 is SGDLS and CDR2 YYNGEE. J was trimmed by 1 base and V by 2 bases; bases with no gene match: 5. The CDR3 sequence is 15 residues long. The full variable domain, with the rest looked up from reference TRBV9 and TRBJ2-5, is DSGVTQTPKHLITATGQRVTLRCSPRSGDLSVYWYQQSLDQGLQFLIQYYNGEERAKGNILERFSAQQFPDLHSELNLSSLELGDSALYFCASSVGGGLQETQYFGPGTRLLVL.

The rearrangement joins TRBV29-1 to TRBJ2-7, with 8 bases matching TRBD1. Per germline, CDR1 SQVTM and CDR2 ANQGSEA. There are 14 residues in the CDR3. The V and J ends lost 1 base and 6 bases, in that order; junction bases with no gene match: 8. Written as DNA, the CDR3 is TGCAGCGTTGAAGTCCGGACAGGGCCGGGCGAGCAGTACTTC. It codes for CSVEVRTGPGEQYF.

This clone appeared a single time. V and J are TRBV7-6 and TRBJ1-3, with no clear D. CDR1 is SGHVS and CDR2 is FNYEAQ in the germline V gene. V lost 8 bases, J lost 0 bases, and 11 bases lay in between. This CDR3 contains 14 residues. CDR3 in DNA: TGTGCCAGCCGAGTGACCCGCTCTGGAAACACCATATATTTT. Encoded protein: CASRVTRSGNTIYF.

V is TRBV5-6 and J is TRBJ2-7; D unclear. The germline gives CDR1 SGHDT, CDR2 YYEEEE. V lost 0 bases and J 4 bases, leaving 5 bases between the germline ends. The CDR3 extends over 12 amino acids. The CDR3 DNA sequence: TGTGCCAGCAGCTTGGAGGGTTACGAGCAGTACTTC. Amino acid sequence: CASSLEGYEQYF.

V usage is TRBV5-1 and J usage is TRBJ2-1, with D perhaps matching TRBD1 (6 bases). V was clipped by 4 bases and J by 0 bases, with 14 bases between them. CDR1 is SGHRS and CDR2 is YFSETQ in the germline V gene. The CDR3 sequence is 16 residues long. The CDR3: CASSDGQPGSYNEQFF. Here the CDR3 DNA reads TGCGCCAGCAGCGATGGACAGCCCGGCTCCTACAATGAGCAGTTCTTC.

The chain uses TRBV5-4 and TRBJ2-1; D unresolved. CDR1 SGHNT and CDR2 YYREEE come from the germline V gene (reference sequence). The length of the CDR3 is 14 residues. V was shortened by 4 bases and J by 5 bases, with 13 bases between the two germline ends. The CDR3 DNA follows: TGTGCCAGCAGCCCATTACCCCGGAACAATGAGCAGTTCTTC. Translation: CASSPLPRNNEQFF.

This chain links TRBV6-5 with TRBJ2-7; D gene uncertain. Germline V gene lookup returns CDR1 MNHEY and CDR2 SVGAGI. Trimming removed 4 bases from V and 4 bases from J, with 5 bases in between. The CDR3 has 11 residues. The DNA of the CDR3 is TGTGCCAGCAGTTCAGTATACGAGCAGTACTTC. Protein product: CASSSVYEQYF.

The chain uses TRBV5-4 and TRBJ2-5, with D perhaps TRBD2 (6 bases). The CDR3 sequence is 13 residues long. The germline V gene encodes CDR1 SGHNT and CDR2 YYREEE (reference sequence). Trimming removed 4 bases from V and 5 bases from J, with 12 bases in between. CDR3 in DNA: TGTGCCAGCAGCGTCAAGCGGGCGGAGACCCAGTACTTC. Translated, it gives CASSVKRAETQYF.

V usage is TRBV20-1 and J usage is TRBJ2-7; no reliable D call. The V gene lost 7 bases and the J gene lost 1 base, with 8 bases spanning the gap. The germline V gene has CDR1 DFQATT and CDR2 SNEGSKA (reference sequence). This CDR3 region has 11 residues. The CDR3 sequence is CSGLESYEQYF. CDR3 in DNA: TGCAGTGGACTGGAATCCTACGAGCAGTACTTC.

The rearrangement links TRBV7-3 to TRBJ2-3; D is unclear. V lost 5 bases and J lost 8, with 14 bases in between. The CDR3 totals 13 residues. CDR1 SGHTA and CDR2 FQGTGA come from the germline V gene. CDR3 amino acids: CASSPRPEGTQYF. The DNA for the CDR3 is TGTGCCAGCAGCCCTAGGCCGGAAGGTACGCAGTATTTT.

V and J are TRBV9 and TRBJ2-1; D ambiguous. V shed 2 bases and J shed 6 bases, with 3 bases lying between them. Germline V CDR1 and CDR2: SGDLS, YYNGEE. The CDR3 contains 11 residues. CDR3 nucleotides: TGTGCCAGCAGCGTCTTCAATGAGCAGTTCTTC. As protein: CASSVFNEQFF.

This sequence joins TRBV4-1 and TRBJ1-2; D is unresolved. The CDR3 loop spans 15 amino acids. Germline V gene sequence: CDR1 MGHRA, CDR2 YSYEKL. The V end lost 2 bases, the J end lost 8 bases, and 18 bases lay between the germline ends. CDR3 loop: CASSQPARRSEGYTF. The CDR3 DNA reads TGCGCCAGCAGCCAACCAGCTCGGCGTAGTGAGGGCTACACCTTC.

For the CDR3, the DNA is TGTGCCAGCAGGAGGGCAGGACCGAACACTGAAGCTTTCTTT. This sequence encodes CASRRAGPNTEAFF. The V and J genes are TRBV6-1 and TRBJ1-1; no reliable D call. The CDR3 consists of 14 residues. The germline V and J ends were trimmed by 6 bases and 1 base, with 12 bases remaining between them. Germline-derived CDR1 and CDR2 are MNHNS and SASEGT.

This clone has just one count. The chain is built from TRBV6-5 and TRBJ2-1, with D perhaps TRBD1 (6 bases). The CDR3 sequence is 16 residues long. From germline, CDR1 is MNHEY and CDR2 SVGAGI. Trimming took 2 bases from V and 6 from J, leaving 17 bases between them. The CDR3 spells CASSYPRTVPGNEQFF. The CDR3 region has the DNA TGTGCCAGCAGTTACCCGAGGACAGTCCCGGGCAATGAGCAGTTCTTC.

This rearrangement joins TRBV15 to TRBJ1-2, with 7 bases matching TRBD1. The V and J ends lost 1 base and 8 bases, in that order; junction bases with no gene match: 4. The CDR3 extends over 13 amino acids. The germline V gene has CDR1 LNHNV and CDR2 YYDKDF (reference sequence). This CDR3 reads CATSRGDSGGYTF. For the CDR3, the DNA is TGTGCCACCAGCAGAGGGGACAGCGGGGGCTACACCTTC.

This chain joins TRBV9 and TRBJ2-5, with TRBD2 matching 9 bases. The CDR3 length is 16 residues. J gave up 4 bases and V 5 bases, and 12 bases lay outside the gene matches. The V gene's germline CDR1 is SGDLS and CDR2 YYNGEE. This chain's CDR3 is CASSSSGNRGPETQYF. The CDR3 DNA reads TGTGCCAGCAGTTCTAGCGGGAATAGAGGTCCAGAGACCCAGTACTTC.

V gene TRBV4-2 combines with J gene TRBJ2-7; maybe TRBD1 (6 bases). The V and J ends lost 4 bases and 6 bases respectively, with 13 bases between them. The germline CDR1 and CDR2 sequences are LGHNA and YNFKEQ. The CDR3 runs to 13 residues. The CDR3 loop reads CASSPGASTEQYF. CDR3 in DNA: TGTGCCAGCAGCCCAGGGGCTAGCACCGAGCAGTACTTC.